The 20 T cell receptor beta chains reported below all come from one sample, sequenced in a study of OX40 agonist ivuxolimab in advanced cancers. Here immunoSEQ multiplex PCR was the method, and the copy in TCRdb shows in-frame clones only, minus some. The table lists tens of thousands of clones, 70% to 90% of them singletons, with approximately 5% in the top ten. This specimen consisted of CD4+ or CD8+ T cells sorted from blood, obtained in a trial of the OX40 agonist ivuxolimab. The origin of the receptors is an adult with an advanced solid tumor such as melanoma, head and neck, liver or kidney cancer.

Comments on this clone: Additional DNA sequences in this sample encode the identical CDR3. The J gene is TRBJ1-4, the V gene TRBV28; TRBD1 aligns across 8 bases. CDR3 length equals 13 residues. Germline-derived CDR1 and CDR2 are MDHEN and SYDVKM. The V gene end was trimmed by 8 bases and the J gene end by 7 bases; junction bases not matched to a gene: 6. CDR3 region: CASQGAISEKLFF. Written as DNA, the CDR3 is TGTGCCAGCCAGGGGGCGATTAGTGAAAAACTGTTTTTT.

Notes on this clone: Germline is not matched at one junction end, which may reflect a read error. For the CDR3, the DNA is TGTGCTAGCAGCCCGACCGATCCCCAGCATTTT. Translating gives CASSPTDPQHF. The gene calls are TRBV7-7 and TRBJ1-5; D is undetermined. The CDR3 totals 11 residues. The germline gives CDR1 SSHAT, CDR2 FNYEAQ (reference sequence).

The chain carries TRBV6-1 and TRBJ2-6; no clear D gene. The CDR3 length is 15 residues. The V gene lost 5 bases and the J gene lost 0 bases, with 8 bases spanning the gap. CDR1 is MNHNS and CDR2 is SASEGT in the germline V gene. The CDR3 DNA reads TGTGCCAGCAGTAACATAGACTCTGGGGCCAACGTCCTGACTTTC. Amino acids: CASSNIDSGANVLTF.

The chain joins TRBV27 to TRBJ2-3, with a tentative D call TRBD2 (5 bases). Trimming stripped 6 bases from V and 0 bases from J, with 13 bases between. The V gene's germline CDR1 is MNHEY and CDR2 SMNVEV (reference sequence). This CDR3 region has 15 residues. The CDR3 DNA follows: TGTGCCAGCAGCTTAAGAGGAGGCAGCACAGATACGCAGTATTTT. Translation: CASSLRGGSTDTQYF.

V is TRBV5-6 and J is TRBJ2-5, with D tentatively TRBD1 or TRBD2 (5 bases each). Germline values: CDR1 SGHDT, CDR2 YYEEEE. V was pared by 2 bases and J by 2 bases, with 7 bases between. CDR3 length equals 13 residues. The CDR3 sequence: CASSFGTQETQYF. The CDR3 DNA reads TGTGCCAGCAGCTTCGGGACGCAAGAGACCCAGTACTTC. Full variable domain (remainder filled in from reference TRBV5-6 and TRBJ2-5): DAGVTQSPTHLIKTRGQQVTLRCSPKSGHDTVSWYQQALGQGPQFIFQYYEEEERQRGNFPDRFSGHQFPNYSSELNVNALLLGDSALYLCASSFGTQETQYFGPGTRLLVL.

The V and J genes are TRBV5-1 and TRBJ2-3, with 9 bases aligning to TRBD2. The CDR3 loop spans 16 amino acids. Trimming cost V 3 bases and J 2 bases; bases outside gene matches: 7. The germline CDR1 and CDR2 sequences are SGHRS and YFSETQ. The CDR3 sequence is CASSSSLAGATDTQYF. CDR3 bases: TGCGCCAGCAGCTCTTCTTTAGCGGGAGCCACAGATACGCAGTATTTT.

The CDR3 sequence is CASSPTFRTGLDTQYF. The CDR3 bases are TGTGCCAGCAGCCCTACATTTCGGACAGGGCTAGATACGCAGTATTTT. This chain links TRBV7-9 with TRBJ2-3; 8 bases map to TRBD1. Germline CDR1 and CDR2: SEHNR and FQNEAQ (reference sequence). With V trimmed by 5 bases and J by 5 bases, 12 bases remained unmatched. The length of the CDR3 is 16 residues.

This rearrangement joins TRBV15 to TRBJ2-1; D is unclear. Looked up from germline, CDR1 is LNHNV and CDR2 is YYDKDF (reference sequence). Between the trimmed V and J ends, which lost 0 bases and 5 bases, there was a span of 8 bases. The CDR3 runs 14 residues. CDR3 amino acids: CATSRDRADNEQFF. In DNA, the CDR3 is TGTGCCACCAGCAGAGACAGAGCCGACAATGAGCAGTTCTTC.

This rearrangement joins TRBV2 to TRBJ2-4; D call uncertain. The CDR3 contains 14 residues. The germline CDR1 and CDR2 sequences are SNHLY and FYNNEI. Trimming removed 3 bases at V and 8 bases at J, with 14 bases between. CDR3 nucleotides: TGTGCCAGCAGTGAGCGGCAGATAGGAGACATTCAGTACTTC. Translation gives CASSERQIGDIQYF.

This chain connects TRBV6-4 to TRBJ2-3; perhaps D is TRBD1 or TRBD2 (6 bases each). Per germline, CDR1 MRHNA and CDR2 SNTAGT. There are 16 residues in the CDR3. Trimming took 1 base from V and 0 from J, leaving 11 bases between them. The CDR3 reads CASSDWGATSTDTQYF. The DNA of the CDR3 is TGTGCCAGCAGTGACTGGGGGGCAACTAGCACAGATACGCAGTATTTT.

CDR3 sequence (DNA): TGTGCCAGCTCACCAGGGACCACTAGGGCGGAGACCCAGTACTTC. It is translated as CASSPGTTRAETQYF. The chain couples TRBV18 to TRBJ2-5, with D perhaps given as TRBD1 or TRBD2 (5 bases each). The CDR3 contains 15 residues. From germline, CDR1 is KGHSH and CDR2 LQKENI. V lost 2 bases and J 5 bases, leaving 15 bases between the germline ends.

V and J are TRBV28 and TRBJ1-5, with D tentatively TRBD1 (5 bases). Germline V gene sequence: CDR1 MDHEN, CDR2 SYDVKM. The germline V and J ends were trimmed by 3 bases and 11 bases, with 20 bases remaining between them. This CDR3 region has 15 residues. The CDR3 nucleotides are TGTGCCAGCAGTTTGCCCGCCAGGGCCCCCTCGGCCCAGCATTTT. As protein: CASSLPARAPSAQHF.

This rearrangement joins TRBV19 to TRBJ2-1; TRBD2 aligns across 7 bases. Trimming took 5 bases from V and 4 from J; bases not matched to a gene: 5. Germline V gives CDR1 LNHDA, CDR2 SQIVND (reference sequence). The CDR3 runs to 14 residues. The CDR3 nucleotides are TGTGCCAGTAGTCGGCTAGCGGTTTACAATGAGCAGTTCTTC. It specifies CASSRLAVYNEQFF.

The gene calls are TRBV27 and TRBJ2-7, with a weak D call TRBD2 (6 bases). CDR3 length: 16 amino acids. Germline assignment: CDR1 MNHEY and CDR2 SMNVEV (reference sequence). V lost 0 bases, J lost 1 base, and 13 bases lay in between. CDR3 coding DNA: TGTGCCAGCAGTTTATCATTGGGGGGAACTTCCTACGAGCAGTACTTC. Its translation is CASSLSLGGTSYEQYF.

The chain employs TRBV5-1 and TRBJ2-1; tentative D call: TRBD1 (6 bases). The V end lost 2 bases, the J end lost 5 bases, and 11 bases lay between the germline ends. The CDR3 has 14 amino acids. Germline V gene data show CDR1 as SGHRS and CDR2 as YFSETQ. This chain's CDR3 is CASSFTGHHNEQFF. CDR3 bases: TGCGCCAGCAGCTTTACGGGACACCACAATGAGCAGTTCTTC.

This sequence joins TRBV7-3 and TRBJ2-3; TRBD2 matches at 10 bases. V shed 6 bases, J shed 6 bases, and the junction held 15 bases outside the gene matches. Looked up from germline, CDR1 is SGHTA and CDR2 is FQGTGA. This CDR3 comprises 17 residues. The CDR3 reads CASSPLTPGLAKDTQYF. As DNA, the CDR3 is TGTGCCAGCAGTCCTCTAACGCCGGGACTAGCGAAGGATACGCAGTATTTT. The full variable domain, rest sourced from reference TRBV7-3 and TRBJ2-3, is GAGVSQTPSNKVTEKGKYVELRCDPISGHTALYWYRQSLGQGPEFLIYFQGTGAADDSGLPNDRFFAVRPEGSVSTLKIQRTERGDSAVYLCASSPLTPGLAKDTQYFGPGTRLTVL.

This clone was picked up one time. This chain links TRBV28 with TRBJ1-5; weak D call: TRBD1 (5 bases). Trimming took 6 bases from V and 2 from J, leaving 14 bases between them. Germline CDR1 reads MDHEN; CDR2 reads SYDVKM. The CDR3 length is 15 residues. Here the CDR3 reads CASRPFGGGNQPQHF. The CDR3 DNA reads TGTGCCAGCAGACCTTTTGGGGGTGGCAATCAGCCCCAGCATTTT.

The table lists this clone with a count of one. The rearrangement uses TRBV27 and TRBJ2-3; 9 bases are a match to TRBD2. Germline loops: CDR1 MNHEY, CDR2 SMNVEV (reference sequence). Losses at the gene ends were 5 bases for V and 3 bases for J; bases not matched to a gene: 3. The CDR3 consists of 14 residues. The chain's CDR3 is CASSPGLATDTQYF. The CDR3 DNA follows: TGTGCCAGCAGTCCGGGACTAGCAACAGATACGCAGTATTTT.

The gene calls are TRBV28 and TRBJ1-3, with D tentatively TRBD1 (6 bases). This CDR3 is built from 14 residues. Deletions cut 2 bases from V and 4 bases from J, with 9 bases between. The germline V gene encodes CDR1 MDHEN and CDR2 SYDVKM. The CDR3 DNA reads as TGTGCCAGCAGTTTAGAACAGGGAGGAAACACCATATATTTT. Residues: CASSLEQGGNTIYF.

The chain employs TRBV18 and TRBJ1-1; D not resolved. Germline V lookup: CDR1 KGHSH, CDR2 LQKENI. Trimming removed 3 bases from V and 7 bases from J, with 15 bases in between. The CDR3 loop spans 14 amino acids. CDR3 residues: CASSPEVTGIEAFF. The CDR3 DNA follows: TGTGCCAGCTCACCCGAAGTTACGGGGATTGAAGCTTTCTTT. Variable domain in full (rest from reference TRBV18 and TRBJ1-1): NAGVMQNPRHLVRRRGQEARLRCSPMKGHSHVYWYRQLPEEGLKFMVYLQKENIIDESGMPKERFSAEFPKEGPSILRIQQVVRGDSAAYFCASSPEVTGIEAFFGQGTRLTVV.